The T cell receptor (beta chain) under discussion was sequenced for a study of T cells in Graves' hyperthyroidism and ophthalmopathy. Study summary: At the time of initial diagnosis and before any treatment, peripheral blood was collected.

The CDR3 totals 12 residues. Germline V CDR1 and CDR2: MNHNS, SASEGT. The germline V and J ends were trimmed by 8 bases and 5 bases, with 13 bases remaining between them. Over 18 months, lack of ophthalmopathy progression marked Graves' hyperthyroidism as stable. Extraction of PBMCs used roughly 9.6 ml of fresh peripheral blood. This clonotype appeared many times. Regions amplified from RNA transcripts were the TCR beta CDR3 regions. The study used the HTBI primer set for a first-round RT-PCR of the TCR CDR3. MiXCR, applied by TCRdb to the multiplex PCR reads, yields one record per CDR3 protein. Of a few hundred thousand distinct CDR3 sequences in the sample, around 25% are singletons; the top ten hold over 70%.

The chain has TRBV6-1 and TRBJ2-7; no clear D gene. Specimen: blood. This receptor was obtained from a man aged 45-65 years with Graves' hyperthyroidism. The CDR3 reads CASEGHRDEQYF. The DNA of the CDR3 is TGTGCCAGCGAAGGCCACCGAGACGAGCAGTACTTC.